This T cell receptor (beta chain) was identified during a study of blood T cell repertoires in COVID-19. Turning to the study itself: The origin of the acute and convalescent COVID-19 samples was the United States, Italy and Spain.

Original handling: Reference gene primer amplification yielded estimated nucleated cell counts. This table comes from immunoSEQ multiplex PCR, and its TCRdb copy is limited to in-frame clones, with some not included. That table gives V, J and clone size, and the DNA gave D and trimming. The table includes approximately 330,000 clones, roughly 86% detected once. Looked up from germline, CDR1 is MNHEY and CDR2 is SMNVEV (reference sequence). V lost 5 bases to trimming and J lost 1 base, with 14 bases between them. The CDR3 totals 15 residues. The chain uses TRBV27 and TRBJ1-2, with D possibly TRBD1 on 5 matching bases. This receptor was obtained from a man aged 25 to 40 with COVID-19, enrolled during active disease. Sequenced material: peripheral blood. DNA for the CDR3: TGTGCCAGCAGTCCGTGGGGGGGTTTTAACTATGGCTACACCTTC. Translation: CASSPWGGFNYGYTF.